The next 28 T cell receptor beta chains were all read from a single sample in a study of T cells expressing NK-cell markers. No DNA is given; TCRdb re-called the 5' RACE reads and lists each CDR3 protein once. The listing contains around 140,000 distinct CDR3 sequences. The sample taken for sequencing was blood T cells: a sorted CD56 or NKG2C T cell subset, CD4+ or CD8+ T cells, or bulk PBMC T cells (not recorded which). The source of these receptors is a man younger than 35 in good health.

The chain links TRBV20-1 to TRBJ2-5; the D call from TCRdb, TRBD1, cannot be confirmed without DNA. Germline lookup yields CDR1 DFQATT and CDR2 SNEGSKA (reference sequence). CDR3 length: 11 residues. The CDR3 protein is CSATEGQTQYF.

The rearrangement uses TRBV5-1 and TRBJ1-2. This CDR3 is built from 15 residues. The germline V gene has CDR1 SGHRS and CDR2 YFSETQ. CDR3 protein: CASSLDINGDYGYTF.

V and J are TRBV2 and TRBJ2-7. In germline, CDR1 is SNHLY, CDR2 FYNNEI. The CDR3 totals 14 residues. CDR3 in amino acids: CASSVEVGADEQYF.

The J gene is TRBJ2-1, the V gene TRBV7-9; the D call from TCRdb, TRBD1, cannot be confirmed without DNA. From germline, CDR1 is SEHNR and CDR2 FQNEAQ (reference sequence). This CDR3 has 12 residues. The CDR3 region is CASSLAAGERFF.

The chain is built from TRBV7-9 and TRBJ2-3; TCRdb gives TRBD1 as the D gene, but with no DNA this cannot be confirmed. This CDR3 has 16 amino acids. The germline gives CDR1 SEHNR, CDR2 FQNEAQ (reference sequence). This CDR3 reads CASSLKWQGAKDTQYF. The full variable domain, with the rest looked up from reference TRBV7-9 and TRBJ2-3, is DTGVSQNPRHKITKRGQNVTFRCDPISEHNRLYWYRQTLGQGPEFLTYFQNEAQLEKSRLLSDRFSAERPKGSFSTLEIQRTEQGDSAMYLCASSLKWQGAKDTQYFGPGTRLTVL.

The V and J genes are TRBV19 and TRBJ2-3; lacking DNA, the TRBD1 call made by TCRdb goes unchecked. The CDR3 totals 16 residues. Germline assignment: CDR1 LNHDA and CDR2 SQIVND (reference sequence). CDR3 loop: CASSPAGPRVTDTQYF. The full variable domain, in which reference TRBV19 and TRBJ2-3 provide the parts outside the CDR3, is DGGITQSPKYLFRKEGQNVTLSCEQNLNHDAMYWYRQDPGQGLRLIYYSQIVNDFQKGDIAEGYSVSREKKESFPLTVTSAQKNPTAFYLCASSPAGPRVTDTQYFGPGTRLTVL.

V is TRBV25-1 and J is TRBJ2-1; the D call of TRBD2 rests on TCRdb alone, since no DNA is present to check it. Germline V gives CDR1 MGHDK, CDR2 SYGVNS. The CDR3 loop spans 20 amino acids. CDR3 in amino acids: CASSDNGRAGGLSSYNEQFF.

V gene TRBV11-2 combines with J gene TRBJ1-4. The CDR3 sequence is 15 residues long. CDR1 SGHAT and CDR2 FQNNGV come from the germline V gene. The CDR3 sequence is CASSPWGRDNEKLFF.

The chain uses TRBV30 and TRBJ2-7; the D call from TCRdb, TRBD2, cannot be confirmed without DNA. The germline V gene encodes CDR1 GTSNPN and CDR2 SVGIG (reference sequence). CDR3 length: 13 amino acids. This CDR3 reads CACSAGAAYEQYF.

The chain joins TRBV20-1 to TRBJ1-4. Germline-derived CDR1 and CDR2 are DFQATT and SNEGSKA (reference sequence). This CDR3 contains 16 residues. The CDR3 loop is CSALDLVDATNEKLFF.

The genes are TRBV9 and TRBJ2-7; TCRdb reports TRBD1, a call that lacks DNA to check it against. Germline V gene sequence: CDR1 SGDLS, CDR2 YYNGEE. The CDR3 covers 15 residues. This CDR3 reads CASSAGMGQSYEQYF.

J is TRBJ2-3 and V is TRBV6-1; TCRdb proposes TRBD2, but this gene call is untestable without DNA. CDR1 is MNHNS and CDR2 is SASEGT in the germline V gene. The CDR3 runs to 17 residues. The CDR3 sequence: CASSRGLAGVRTDTQYF.

This sequence joins TRBV7-2 and TRBJ1-5; without DNA, the TCRdb call of TRBD1 cannot be checked. This CDR3 has 14 amino acids. Germline V gene data show CDR1 as SGHTA and CDR2 as FQGNSA. The CDR3 sequence is CASSLFQGDQPQHF.

The chain links TRBV20-1 to TRBJ2-3; no DNA is available, so the TRBD2 call from TCRdb remains unchecked. This CDR3 has 17 amino acids. The germline CDR1 and CDR2 sequences are DFQATT and SNEGSKA (reference sequence). The CDR3 protein is CSARVGLAGDVTDTQYF.

The chain uses TRBV7-9 and TRBJ2-1; checking the TCRdb D call of TRBD1 is not possible without DNA. Looked up from germline, CDR1 is SEHNR and CDR2 is FQNEAQ (reference sequence). The CDR3 totals 15 residues. This CDR3 reads CASSSPTGGKNEQFF.

CDR3 amino acids: CSARDLAGGPDTQYF. The chain joins TRBV20-1 to TRBJ2-3; TCRdb returns TRBD2, unconfirmable since there is no DNA. CDR3 length: 15 residues. Germline CDR1 DFQATT, CDR2 SNEGSKA (reference sequence).

V gene TRBV21-1 combines with J gene TRBJ2-5; TCRdb returns TRBD1, unconfirmable since there is no DNA. TRBV21-1 is a known pseudogene. The CDR3 totals 14 residues. The CDR3 region is CASGSGGTMWTQYF.

The V call is TRBV21-1, the J call TRBJ2-7; checking the TCRdb D call of TRBD1 is not possible without DNA. TRBV21-1 is a listed pseudogene. The CDR3 runs 15 residues. The CDR3 region is CASSKARDRDHEQYF.

This chain uses TRBV7-2 with TRBJ2-1. This CDR3 region has 16 residues. The germline CDR1 and CDR2 sequences are SGHTA and FQGNSA. CDR3 loop: CASSSHSGRAYNEQFF.

The rearrangement links TRBV7-2 to TRBJ2-3; without DNA, the TCRdb call of TRBD2 cannot be checked. Germline V gene lookup returns CDR1 SGHTA and CDR2 FQGNSA. The CDR3 spans 14 residues. The CDR3 loop is CASETGRAVDTQYF.

This sequence joins TRBV27 and TRBJ1-4; TCRdb's D gene call, TRBD1, goes unchecked for lack of DNA. Germline assignment: CDR1 MNHEY and CDR2 SMNVEV (reference sequence). There are 14 residues in the CDR3. The chain's CDR3 is CASSRTGTNEKLFF.

This chain joins TRBV5-1 and TRBJ2-2; TCRdb names TRBD1, which stays unverified in the absence of DNA. Looked up from germline, CDR1 is SGHRS and CDR2 is YFSETQ. This CDR3 is built from 14 residues. CDR3 protein: CASSSGDHTGELFF.

V gene TRBV23-1 combines with J gene TRBJ1-6; TCRdb calls TRBD1, which cannot be checked without DNA. TRBV23-1 counts as an open reading frame of uncertain function. The CDR3 spans 15 residues. This CDR3 reads CASSQRRGWSSPLHF.

The chain is built from TRBV5-1 and TRBJ2-1. CDR1 is SGHRS, CDR2 YFSETQ, per germline. The CDR3 length is 15 residues. CDR3 sequence: CASSLEVRSYNEQFF. Full variable domain (outside the CDR3, taken from reference TRBV5-1 and TRBJ2-1): KAGVTQTPRYLIKTRGQQVTLSCSPISGHRSVSWYQQTPGQGLQFLFEYFSETQRNKGNFPGRFSGRQFSNSRSEMNVSTLELGDSALYLCASSLEVRSYNEQFFGPGTRLTVL.

The chain joins TRBV12-3 or TRBV12-4 to TRBJ2-1; the D gene TCRdb calls, TRBD2, cannot be checked with no DNA. This CDR3 has 17 amino acids. CDR3 protein: CASRNGLAGTSYNEQFF.

The chain combines TRBV5-1 with TRBJ2-1; TCRdb selects TRBD2, and the lack of DNA leaves this call unchecked. Germline lookup yields CDR1 SGHRS and CDR2 YFSETQ. The length of the CDR3 is 15 residues. The CDR3 region is CASSDGSTSYNEQFF.

This chain connects TRBV5-1 to TRBJ2-5; TCRdb proposes TRBD2, but this gene call is untestable without DNA. Germline V gives CDR1 SGHRS, CDR2 YFSETQ. The CDR3 extends over 14 amino acids. CDR3 in amino acids: CASSSRARVETQYF.

This sequence joins TRBV29-1 and TRBJ2-1. The CDR3 has 13 residues. Germline V gene data show CDR1 as SQVTM and CDR2 as ANQGSEA. The CDR3 is CSVVVGYYNEQFF.